This T cell receptor beta chain was sequenced during a study of blood T cells in healthy people across ages. This clonotype has a handful of counts. This CDR3 contains 12 residues. V was cut by 4 bases and J by 5 bases, with 8 bases left in between. CDR1 and CDR2 (germline): MNHEY, SMNVEV (reference sequence). The authors ran a second PCR of 7 to 11 cycles using a sample-barcoded 5' primer and a J-beta primer mix. In TCRdb, the 5' RACE reads were re-called with MiXCR into one record per CDR3 protein. Counted here are hundreds of thousands of distinct CDR3 sequences, 20% to 25% occurring once; the ten biggest clones make up under 4%.

Specimen: blood. The genes are TRBV27 and TRBJ1-1; D remains unclear. The origin of this receptor is a man in his 70s in good health. For the CDR3, the DNA is TGTGCCAGCAGTTGGGGAGGGACTGAAGCTTTCTTT. This sequence encodes CASSWGGTEAFF.